Below, one T cell receptor beta chain is given with its context. This clone has more than one count but fewer than ten. Its target antigen remains unknown. No clone much larger than this one lies a single base away; base qualities are absent. Using the deep immunoSEQ assay, TCR CDR3 regions were amplified from genomic DNA by multiplex PCR. Extracted genomic DNA from each cell subset was spread evenly across all wells of several immunoSEQ 96-well plates, with each plate serving as a replicate. For sorted subsets, roughly 200 ng of genomic DNA, equivalent to some 33,000 T cell genomes, went into each replicate PCR. Purified libraries were measured with a Qubit 3.0 fluorometer, size-checked on a Bioanalyzer 2100, and measured again with the KAPA Library Quantification kit. Every immunoSEQ 96-well plate was sequenced on a dedicated single-read 150-cycle Illumina NextSeq 550 flow cell. From the authors' description of their analysis: Because the immunoSEQ output included only junctional sequences and no quality scores, the filtering could not be the same as the filtering used for full-length reads. To assign V/J genes and CDR3, sequences were annotated against IMGT germline references using PyIR, a Python wrapper for IgBLAST v1.9. Reads were filtered out if the reads had weak V/J assignments (E-value above 1e-6), no CDR3, stop codons, out-of-frame junctions, or ambiguous translated residues. V3J clonotypes were defined by identical inferred V gene, J gene, and CDR3 amino acid sequence. Percentage overlap between repertoires was calculated by dividing the number of shared unique clonotypes by the size of the smaller repertoire. RTK rarefaction, the Chao1 estimator, and Recon v2.1 estimates of unobserved clonotypes were used to assess repertoire richness. OLGA was used to compute generation probabilities for all TCRbeta clonotypes that the gDNA method yielded from a few donors. TCRdb carries this immuneACCESS record with in-frame sequences only. Its versions omit some clonotypes, under half of them owing to an unresolved V gene in the studies checked, with the rest unexplained. Clone size and V and J calls were adopted from that table, with D and trimming inferred from the DNA. In all, the sample holds about 1 million clones, and roughly 70% of those were seen once. The top ten clonotypes cover approximately 1.5% of the sample.

The sample is drawn from a study of shared clonotypes between healthy human individuals (dated by TCRdb to about 2020). About the investigation overall: The cohort included three men and a couple of women between 18 and 49 years of age. For each donor, CD4 naive and CD4 memory were each given three plates, CD8 naive was given two plates, and CD8 memory was given one plate. To estimate repertoire size and how much clonotype sharing occurs between individuals, the study deeply sequenced the blood TCR repertoires of five healthy adults. To increase sequencing depth and limit assay-specific biases, TCR repertoire library preparation and sequencing were carried out by different laboratories using diverse techniques. Between about 0.9 and 8.9 billion PBMCs per donor were obtained by leukapheresis.

The donors were healthy, HIV-negative adults with no recently reported acute infections or vaccinations. Every donor was a Caucasian adult residing in Nashville, Tennessee, USA. Magnetic negative selection was used to enrich CD4+ T cells, after which naive cells were positively selected on CD45RA and the negative fraction became the memory subset. Blood was collected by leukapheresis, and PBMCs were isolated by Ficoll-Histopaque density gradient centrifugation and then cryopreserved in liquid nitrogen vapor phase. Analytical flow cytometry was used to check the purity and quantity of every magnetically sorted T cell population. Genomic DNA was isolated from every sorted fraction and measured by UV absorbance on a Nanodrop 2000c. Summary of the overall study and its limitations: Estimated clonotype richness was generally larger for naive than for memory subsets. Compared with non-shared clonotypes, the clonotypes found in all four sorted-subset donors had higher generation probabilities. The genetic and exposure-history diversity represented was limited by the small number of donors. Incomplete sequencing was indicated by rarefaction of sorted-subset datasets, despite the large sequencing depth. Pairwise subsampling indicated that sequencing depth was expected to affect the degree of clonotype sharing among donors. Only blood was sampled, and tissue TCR repertoires likely differ from those in blood. When a few donors were compared, the shared fraction of clonotypes was roughly 5% for naive CD4, less than 4% for naive CD8, roughly 2.5% for memory CD4, and less than 0.5% for memory CD8.

The CDR1 and CDR2 encoded by the germline V gene are SNHLY and FYNNEI. V is cut by 3 bases and J by 4 bases, and the space between the germline ends is 13 bases. Counted from cysteine to phenylalanine, this CDR3 has 14 amino acids. Of all the DNA, just the CDR3 is kept, 42 bases in frame from base 1. The sequence came from a man between 18 and 35 years old in good health. The sample was memory CD4+ T cells sorted from blood. Reading the label with the study, this specimen's cell subset or site is: CD45RA-negative fraction. This sequence uses TRBV2 and TRBJ2-7; the D element might be TRBD1 or TRBD2, as each aligns at 6 bases. CDR3 protein: CASSDWGAGYEQYF. The nucleotide sequence reads TGTGCCAGCAGTGACTGGGGGGCGGGATACGAGCAGTACTTC.